This T cell receptor (beta chain) emerged from a study of Ad26.COV2.S vaccination and SARS-CoV-2 variants. Study information: In the study, Ad26.COV2.S was injected intramuscularly once, or twice 56 days apart. Study results and caveats: People who got the vaccine had more spike-specific TCR breadth than people who got placebo.

Treatment described: roughly 20 received Ad26.COV2.S at low or high dose, single or two shots; 5 received placebo; per-sample allocation not given. Collection of samples fell on day 63 after the first vaccine or placebo injection. An adult of 18-55 years in Boston served as donor. An Ad26 vector that expressed Wuhan-strain SARS-CoV-2 spike constituted the vaccine. With regard to this clone: Its antigen is undetermined.

V lost 6 bases and J 9 bases, leaving 15 bases between the germline ends. The CDR3 is made up of 13 amino acids. Germline V CDR1 and CDR2: SNHLY, FYNNEI. TCRdb's copy holds only in-frame clones and misses some; the assay was immunoSEQ multiplex PCR. Of some 500,000 clones listed, 89% are singletons. The chain links TRBV2 to TRBJ2-1, with D unclear. The sample in question was peripheral blood, obtained in a trial of Ad26.COV2.S vaccine versus placebo. The TCR was taken from a person aged 18 to 65 who received the Ad26.COV2.S COVID-19 vaccine or a placebo. The CDR3 sequence is CASRLSRPGEQFF. CDR3 nucleotide sequence: TGTGCCAGCAGGTTATCACGTCCTGGTGAGCAGTTCTTC.